This TCR beta chain was sequenced for a study of T cells in Graves' hyperthyroidism and ophthalmopathy. The germline gives CDR1 SGHAT, CDR2 FQNNGV. The CDR3 has 15 amino acids. RNA transcripts were the template for amplifying TCR beta CDR3 regions. The HTBI primer set served for first-round RT-PCR of the TCR CDR3. Using its own MiXCR run on the multiplex PCR reads, TCRdb lists one record per CDR3 protein. The repertoire holds 500,000 or so distinct CDR3 sequences, with roughly a sixth as singletons. The chain combines TRBV11-2 with TRBJ2-7, with a weak D call TRBD2 (6 bases). TRBJ2-1 matches the DNA end more closely, so the J call is doubtful. This TCR was recovered from a woman younger than 45 with Graves' ophthalmopathy. The sequenced sample was blood. Here the CDR3 reads CASSLGVGTSYEQFF. For the CDR3, the DNA is TGTGCCAGCAGCTTAGGGGTAGGGACTTCCTACGAGCAGTTCTTC.